This TCR beta chain was documented in a study of cytomegalovirus exposure and HLA in healthy donors. The study ran its PCR with 60 Vbeta and 13 Jbeta primers. Using immunoSEQ multiplex PCR, the repertoire was profiled, and TCRdb retains in-frame clones only, with some absent. This sample has around 220,000 clones; over 75% occur once, and the top ten carry around 1.8%. Per the germline V gene, CDR1 is LNHDA and CDR2 is SQIVND (reference sequence). The V end was cut by 3 bases, the J end by 5 bases, with 13 bases between. The CDR3 spans 15 residues. This sequence was found in a young man in good health and CMV-seronegative. The specimen sequenced was PBMCs. The J gene is TRBJ2-2, the V gene TRBV19; weak D call: TRBD1 (6 bases). CDR3 DNA: TGTGCCAGTAGTATCGTGGGGACACCAACCGGGGAGCTGTTTTTT. Protein: CASSIVGTPTGELFF.